The clone carrying this TCR beta chain has only a few counts. The sample comes from a study of blood T cell repertoires in COVID-19. Overall study: Acute-phase and convalescent COVID-19 samples originated in the United States, Italy and Spain. Nucleic acid was either cDNA or gDNA, and it came from T cells, B-cell-depleted T cells, or PBMCs.

The germline CDR1 and CDR2 sequences are LNHNV and YYDKDF (reference sequence). Trimming took 1 base from V and 12 from J; bases not matched to a gene: 14. This CDR3 comprises 16 residues. Sequencing was performed with immunoSEQ multiplex PCR; in TCRdb, only in-frame clones are kept and a portion is missing. This sample yields around 430,000 clones, of which approximately 88% are seen a single time; roughly 12% belongs to the top ten. Enrolment of Seattle patients took place during active infection, and they were followed longitudinally. Source material: peripheral blood. The source of this sequence is a woman between 50 and 59 years old with COVID-19, enrolled during active disease. V is TRBV15 and J is TRBJ2-1, with 8 bases lining up with TRBD1. The CDR3 DNA sequence: TGTGCCACCAGCAGAGCCACCGGGACAGGCCCCAGGTGGCAGTTCTTC. It encodes CATSRATGTGPRWQFF.